This TCR beta chain was recovered during a study of blood T cells in healthy people across ages. In the study overall: When template switching was applied, about one barcoded beta molecule was captured per two T cells.

In its sample, this clonotype was seen a few times. The antigen remains unidentified. V lost 5 bases to trimming and J lost 3 bases; unmatched junction nucleotides: 4. This CDR3 is 13 amino acids long. CDR1 and CDR2 (germline): SEHNR, FQNEAQ (reference sequence). Study-wide points: Higher diversity, along with more naive CD4+ cells, distinguished long-lived donors from aged donors. Naive and antigen-experienced cells were not separated, limiting conclusive comparison.

Combining a sample-barcoded 5' primer with a J-beta primer mix, a second PCR ran for 7 to 11 cycles. All samples yielded 2.5 million or more CDR3-containing paired-end reads. TCRdb passed the 5' RACE reads through MiXCR, listing each CDR3 protein once. The sample records more than 900,000 distinct CDR3 sequences, roughly 24% being singletons. The sample also formed part of further work on T cells of mothers and their children.

The receptor's source is a girl aged 2-10 years in good health. Sequencing was done on a sample of blood. V and J are TRBV7-9 and TRBJ2-7; 7 bases fit TRBD2. CDR3 protein: CASSTREDYEQYF. The CDR3 region has the DNA TGTGCCAGCAGCACCCGGGAGGACTACGAGCAGTACTTC.